A selection of T cell receptor beta chains follows, all from one sample in a study of blood T cell repertoires in COVID-19. The protocol was immunoSEQ multiplex PCR, while the TCRdb copy is restricted to in-frame clones and leaves out a portion. The profile shows roughly 150,000 clones, approximately 80% of them singletons. Input material: peripheral blood. The source is a man between 65 and 79 years old who had recovered from COVID-19. CDR3s include the opening cysteine and the closing phenylalanine or tryptophan. Each record gives: D gene, V gene, CDR3 length, clone size, J gene, CDR3 DNA, CDR3 protein. D genes are given only for firm matches. Size values are once, few and many counts, or a class for expanded clones, and some rows have none.

TRBD2	TRBV5-6	16	.	TRBJ2-5	TGTGCCAGCAGCTTCGGGGCTCGGGGGGGCACTGAGCTCCAGTACTTC	CASSFGARGGTELQYF
TRBD1	TRBV11-3	13	.	TRBJ2-5	TGTGCCAGCAGCTCTGGACAGGGGGAGACCCAGTACTTC	CASSSGQGETQYF
TRBD2	TRBV28	13	.	TRBJ2-5	TGTGCCACGTTATTTACGGGGGGAGCTACCCAGTACTTC	CATLFTGGATQYF
TRBD1	TRBV7-9	13	.	TRBJ2-7	TGTGCCAGCAGCTTCGACAGGGCAGGCGAGCAGTACTTC	CASSFDRAGEQYF
.	TRBV5-4	14	.	TRBJ2-7	TGTGCCAGCAGCCAAGACAGGAGCTCCTACGAGCAGTACTTC	CASSQDRSSYEQYF
TRBD2	TRBV24-1	16	.	TRBJ2-1	TGTGCCACCAGTGACCCTAGCGGGGAGACCTACAATGAGCAGTTCTTC	CATSDPSGETYNEQFF
.	TRBV6-5	12	.	TRBJ1-1	TGTGCCAACCGGGACTATAACACTGAAGCTTTCTTT	CANRDYNTEAFF
.	TRBV6-2/TRBV6-3	17	.	TRBJ2-7	TGTGCCAGCAGTTACTCGAGAAGGACAGTTAAGACCGACGAGCAGTACTTC	CASSYSRRTVKTDEQYF
.	TRBV12-3/TRBV12-4	12	.	TRBJ2-5	TGTGCCAGCAGTTTAAGTCGGGAGACCCAGTACTTC	CASSLSRETQYF
.	TRBV10-2	13	few	TRBJ2-7	TGCGCCAGCAGTGTCGGGAGACCCTACGAGCAGTACTTC	CASSVGRPYEQYF
TRBD2	TRBV9	14	.	TRBJ2-1	TGTGCCAGCAGCGTAGGGCTAGCGGACAATGAGCAGTTCTTC	CASSVGLADNEQFF
TRBD1	TRBV7-9	15	.	TRBJ1-1	TGTGCCAGCAGCGTTTCGACAGGGGCGAGTACTGAAGCTTTCTTT	CASSVSTGASTEAFF
.	TRBV5-1	15	.	TRBJ2-2	TGCGCCAGCAGCCCGGACAGTCCGAACACCGGGGAGCTGTTTTTT	CASSPDSPNTGELFF
TRBD2	TRBV18	16	.	TRBJ2-7	TGTGCCAGCTCAAGCGCCGGGACTAGAAATTCCTACGAGCAGTACTTC	CASSSAGTRNSYEQYF
.	TRBV5-6	14	.	TRBJ1-1	TGTGCCAGCAGCAAACCGACAGGAAACACTGAAGCTTTCTTT	CASSKPTGNTEAFF
.	TRBV6-1	15	.	TRBJ2-1	TGTGCCAGCAGTGAAGGGACACATTCCTACAATGAGCAGTTCTTC	CASSEGTHSYNEQFF
.	TRBV6-5	11	.	TRBJ2-7	TGTGCGGGTCAGGGGCAGCGCGAGCAGTACTTC	CAGQGQREQYF
.	TRBV9	14	.	TRBJ2-7	TGTGCCAGCAGCGTAGATCAGAAGACCTACGAGCAGTACTTC	CASSVDQKTYEQYF
.	TRBV21-1	14	few	TRBJ2-7	TGTGCCAGCAGCAAAGTGGTAGGGGACTACGAGCAGTACTTC	CASSKVVGDYEQYF
TRBD1	TRBV7-2	17	.	TRBJ2-4	TGTGCCAGCAGACGACAGGGAACCTCTCAGACAAAAAACATTCAGTACTTC	CASRRQGTSQTKNIQYF
TRBD2	TRBV5-1	17	.	TRBJ2-3	TGCGCCAGCAGCTCCCGGCCACTAGCGGGAGTAGGAGATACGCAGTATTTT	CASSSRPLAGVGDTQYF
.	TRBV14	14	once	TRBJ1-4	TGTGCCAGCAGCCAAAGCGGGAGTAGTGAAAAACTGTTTTTT	CASSQSGSSEKLFF
TRBD1	TRBV11-2	15	.	TRBJ2-1	TGTGCCAGCAGCTTGGGACAGAATTCCTACAATGAGCAGTTCTTC	CASSLGQNSYNEQFF
.	TRBV2	12	.	TRBJ2-2	TGTGCCAGCAGGGGCCAAGACGGGGAGCTGTTTTTT	CASRGQDGELFF
TRBD1	TRBV7-9	16	.	TRBJ2-1	TGTGCCAGCAGCTTAAGCCCAGGGGGCGGCCGAGATGAGCAGTTCTTC	CASSLSPGGGRDEQFF
.	TRBV7-6	15	.	TRBJ2-1	TGTGCCAGCAGCTTAATGTCGCGGGGCCTCCCTGAGCAGTTCTTC	CASSLMSRGLPEQFF
TRBD2	TRBV28	12	.	TRBJ2-2	TGTGCCAGCCGGCGGGGGAGTGGGGAGCTGTTTTTT	CASRRGSGELFF
.	TRBV25-1	16	.	TRBJ1-6	TGTGCCAGCAGTGAATCGTTAATCGTTAATAGTTCACCCCTCCACTTT	CASSESLIVNSSPLHF
TRBD1	TRBV12-5	15	.	TRBJ1-5	TGTGCTAGTGGTTTGGATGGGACAGGGAATCAGCCCCAGCATTTT	CASGLDGTGNQPQHF
.	TRBV24-1	13	.	TRBJ1-6	TGTGCCACCAGTGACAGGGAAGGTTCACCCCTCCACTTT	CATSDREGSPLHF
.	TRBV28	16	once	TRBJ1-2	TGTGCCAGCAGGGGCCCTGAAATAGGGGCCAACTATGGCTACACCTTC	CASRGPEIGANYGYTF
TRBD1	TRBV29-1	14	.	TRBJ2-3	TGCAGCGTTAGAGACAGGGGAGGCACAGATACGCAGTATTTT	CSVRDRGGTDTQYF
.	TRBV29-1	12	.	TRBJ2-5	TGCAGCGTCGGGATGATCCAAGAGACCCAGTACTTC	CSVGMIQETQYF
.	TRBV6-5	15	once	TRBJ2-1	TGTGCCAGCATAAAAGGGGGCGGGAACAACAATGAGCAGTTCTTC	CASIKGGGNNNEQFF
TRBD2	TRBV10-1	12	.	TRBJ2-2	TGCGCCAGCAGCGGGAGGATTGGGGAGCTGTTTTTT	CASSGRIGELFF
.	TRBV10-3	14	.	TRBJ1-2	TGTGCCATCAGTGACAGGGGAAGAGGCTATGGCTACACCTTC	CAISDRGRGYGYTF
TRBD1	TRBV11-2	16	.	TRBJ1-1	TGTGCCAGCAGCAAGGGACAGGGGCTAGGAGACACTGAAGCTTTCTTT	CASSKGQGLGDTEAFF
.	TRBV4-1	14	.	TRBJ1-6	TGCGCCAGCAGCCAAGAGATGCGGAATTCACCCCTCCACTTT	CASSQEMRNSPLHF
.	TRBV5-1	15	few	TRBJ1-6	TGCGCCAGCAGCTTGACAGGAAGTTATAATTCACCCCTCCACTTT	CASSLTGSYNSPLHF
TRBD2	TRBV7-2	15	few	TRBJ2-7	TGTGCCAGCAGCACACGGGCTAGCGGGCCCTACGAGCAGTACTTC	CASSTRASGPYEQYF
TRBD2	TRBV29-1	12	.	TRBJ2-1	TGCAGCGCCCGGACTAGAAACAATGAGCAGTTCTTC	CSARTRNNEQFF
TRBD1	TRBV28	14	.	TRBJ1-1	TGTGCCAGCAGCCCCGGGGACAGGGTCCCTGAAGCTTTCTTT	CASSPGDRVPEAFF
TRBD1	TRBV6-1	15	once	TRBJ1-5	TGTGCCAGCAGTGAACATCAGGGGGCCGGTCAGCCCCAGCATTTT	CASSEHQGAGQPQHF
TRBD2	TRBV7-8	16	.	TRBJ2-3	TGTGCCAGCAGCTTAGGACTAGCGGGAGCGACAGATACGCAGTATTTT	CASSLGLAGATDTQYF
.	TRBV5-8	15	.	TRBJ1-2	TGTGCCAGCAGCTTGGCGGAGGGGACGCGGAGTGGCTACACCTTC	CASSLAEGTRSGYTF
TRBD2	TRBV6-2/TRBV6-3	20	.	TRBJ2-7	TGTGCCAGCAGCCAAAGGTGGGGGGCCTGGACTAGCGGGAACTCCTACGAGCAGTACTTC	CASSQRWGAWTSGNSYEQYF
TRBD2	TRBV5-1	16	.	TRBJ2-1	TGCGCCAGCAGCTTAAGCGGGAGTTGGTCCTACAATGAGCAGTTCTTC	CASSLSGSWSYNEQFF
.	TRBV7-9	14	.	TRBJ1-2	TGTGCCAGCAGCTTAGCGGAGGGAGGGCTTGGCTACACCTTC	CASSLAEGGLGYTF
.	TRBV10-2	15	.	TRBJ2-7	TGCGCCAGCAGTGAGTCGAATGAGGGCAGGTACGAGCAGTACTTC	CASSESNEGRYEQYF
.	TRBV10-2	13	.	TRBJ1-2	TGCGCCAGCAGTGGCAACAGGGCGTATGGCTACACCTTC	CASSGNRAYGYTF